Shown below are 7 T cell receptor beta chains from a single sample sequenced in a study of cytotoxic CD8 clonotypes in ibrutinib-treated CLL. Only in-frame clones appear in the TCRdb table, and some are missing; sequencing was by immunoSEQ multiplex PCR. The sample shows about 310,000 clones, around four fifths of them seen only once. The material was PBMCs, obtained before ibrutinib treatment. The receptors were gathered from a human donor with chronic lymphocytic leukemia.

This rearrangement joins TRBV4-1 to TRBJ1-2; 10 bases align to TRBD1. CDR3 length: 13 amino acids. The V segment lost 6 bases and the J segment 8 bases; nucleotides outside the gene matches: 6. The V gene's germline CDR1 is MGHRA and CDR2 YSYEKL. The CDR3 DNA is TGCGCCAGCAGTCGACAGGGGGCCCAGGGCTACACCTTC. Encoded protein: CASSRQGAQGYTF.

This rearrangement joins TRBV6-1 to TRBJ2-2; possible D gene TRBD2, 7 bases. CDR1 is MNHNS and CDR2 is SASEGT in the germline V gene. This CDR3 comprises 13 residues. V gave up 4 bases and J gave up 8 bases, with 11 bases separating them. The DNA for the CDR3 is TGTGCCAGCAGTGTCGGGGGGCAGGGGGAGCTGTTTTTT. Translated, it gives CASSVGGQGELFF.

The rearrangement uses TRBV7-9 and TRBJ2-1; D gene uncertain. Trimming removed 6 bases from V and 7 bases from J, with 13 bases in between. In germline, CDR1 is SEHNR, CDR2 FQNEAQ (reference sequence). This CDR3 is built from 13 residues. The CDR3 nucleotides are TGTGCCAGCAGGGGTAGTTTCTTGAATGAGCAGTTCTTC. It codes for CASRGSFLNEQFF. The complete variable domain, with remaining parts taken from reference TRBV7-9 and TRBJ2-1, reads DTGVSQNPRHKITKRGQNVTFRCDPISEHNRLYWYRQTLGQGPEFLTYFQNEAQLEKSRLLSDRFSAERPKGSFSTLEIQRTEQGDSAMYLCASRGSFLNEQFFGPGTRLTVL.

V and J are TRBV6-5 and TRBJ1-2; 8 nucleotides agree with TRBD1. Per germline, CDR1 MNHEY and CDR2 SVGAGI. This CDR3 region has 13 residues. J was trimmed by 9 bases and V by 6 bases; bases with no gene match: 9. In DNA form, the CDR3 reads TGTGCCAGCAGCCGAGGACAGGGAAAGCGCTACACCTTC. Encoded protein: CASSRGQGKRYTF.

The DNA of the CDR3 is TGTGCCAGCAGCTTTGCGGCAGGGAGGGCAGGATTTGGCGGCTACACCTTC. It specifies CASSFAAGRAGFGGYTF. The chain uses TRBV7-2 and TRBJ1-2; maybe TRBD1 (5 bases). Deletions cut 3 bases from V and 8 bases from J, with 25 bases between. The CDR3 loop spans 17 amino acids. Germline CDR1 and CDR2: SGHTA and FQGNSA.

The chain recombines TRBV7-9 with TRBJ1-2, with TRBD1 matching over 9 bases. Unmatched junction bases numbered 10, after V lost 6 bases and J lost 8 bases. The CDR3 extends over 14 amino acids. Germline V CDR1 and CDR2: SEHNR, FQNEAQ (reference sequence). This CDR3 reads CASRQQGQGLGYTF. The CDR3 DNA is TGTGCCAGCAGACAACAGGGACAGGGTTTGGGCTACACCTTC. Full variable domain (outside the CDR3, taken from reference TRBV7-9 and TRBJ1-2): DTGVSQNPRHKITKRGQNVTFRCDPISEHNRLYWYRQTLGQGPEFLTYFQNEAQLEKSRLLSDRFSAERPKGSFSTLEIQRTEQGDSAMYLCASRQQGQGLGYTFGSGTRLTVV.

Only a few counts were recorded for this clone. This chain uses TRBV5-4 with TRBJ2-7; D call uncertain. The germline gives CDR1 SGHNT, CDR2 YYREEE (reference sequence). Trimming stripped 0 bases from V and 4 bases from J, with 8 bases between. The CDR3 is 13 amino acids. As DNA, the CDR3 is TGTGCCAGCAGCTTGGCCGAAGGGTACGAGCAGTACTTC. It yields the protein CASSLAEGYEQYF.